This T cell receptor (beta chain) was found in a study of shared clonotypes between healthy human individuals. The assay was carried out at the deep level. The unsorted PBMC replicate PCRs were performed with about 0.3 ug DNA, roughly 30,000 T cell genomes. Repertoires were generated with immunoSEQ multiplex PCR, while TCRdb's copy carries only in-frame clones and drops some. The table records approximately 460,000 clones, about 74% of them present only once. Unmatched junction bases numbered 10, after V lost 4 bases and J lost 9 bases. Germline CDR1 is SGHRS and CDR2 is YFSETQ. The CDR3 covers 15 residues.

This TCR was recovered from a woman aged 40 to 50 in good health. Some clones in this sample may be carry-over from other donors' samples. V gene TRBV5-1 combines with J gene TRBJ2-1, with TRBD2 matching 10 bases. The sequenced sample was PBMCs. CDR3 sequence: CASSITSGTGLEQFF. The CDR3, as DNA: TGCGCCAGCAGCATTACTAGCGGGACGGGGCTTGAGCAGTTCTTC.